Following are 8 T cell receptor beta chains from one sample sequenced in a study of blood T cells in healthy people across ages. The use of a sample-barcoded 5' primer and a J-beta primer mix characterized a second PCR of roughly 6 to 11 cycles. MiXCR, run by TCRdb on the 5' RACE reads, gives a single entry per CDR3 protein. This sample yields hundreds of thousands of distinct CDR3 sequences, of which 56% are seen a single time; under 30% belongs to the top ten. Sequenced material: blood. The receptor set was obtained from a man aged 35-49 years in good health.

This clonotype was detected only a few times. V gene TRBV24-1 combines with J gene TRBJ2-5; perhaps D is TRBD1 or TRBD2 (7 bases each). CDR3 length equals 16 residues. Per germline, CDR1 KGHDR and CDR2 SFDVKD. V shed 1 base and J shed 1 base, with 12 bases lying between them. The CDR3 DNA reads TGTGCCACCAGTGATTTCTCCAGGGGGGGCCAAGAGACCCAGTACTTC. Its protein product is CATSDFSRGGQETQYF.

This clonotype occurred a few times. This chain connects TRBV28 to TRBJ2-7; no reliable D call. The germline gives CDR1 MDHEN, CDR2 SYDVKM. The CDR3 covers 14 residues. Between the trimmed V and J ends, which lost 3 bases and 0 bases, there was a span of 9 bases. As DNA, the CDR3 is TGTGCCAGCAGTTTTATTTTAAGCTCCTACGAGCAGTACTTC. This translates into CASSFILSSYEQYF. Full variable domain (rest looked up from reference TRBV28 and TRBJ2-7): DVKVTQSSRYLVKRTGEKVFLECVQDMDHENMFWYRQDPGLGLRLIYFSYDVKMKEKGDIPEGYSVSREKKERFSLILESASTNQTSMYLCASSFILSSYEQYFGPGTRLTVT.

This clonotype was counted a few times. V usage is TRBV2 and J usage is TRBJ2-7; no clear D gene. Germline-derived CDR1 and CDR2 are SNHLY and FYNNEI. The V end lost 3 bases, the J end lost 6 bases, and 12 bases lay between the germline ends. The CDR3 length is 13 residues. CDR3 in amino acids: CASSDSRSGEQYF. DNA for the CDR3: TGTGCCAGCAGTGACTCCAGGTCGGGCGAGCAGTACTTC. Combining the CDR3 with reference TRBV2 and TRBJ2-7 gives the whole variable domain EPEVTQTPSHQVTQMGQEVILRCVPISNHLYFYWYRQILGQKVEFLVSFYNNEISEKSEIFDDQFSVERPDGSNFTLKIRSTKLEDSAMYFCASSDSRSGEQYFGPGTRLTVT.

The chain carries TRBV4-2 and TRBJ2-3; TRBD1 agrees at 9 bases. The trim removed 0 bases at V and 3 bases at J, leaving 1 base unmatched. The CDR3 is 15 residues long. The germline V gene encodes CDR1 LGHNA and CDR2 YNFKEQ. The CDR3 nucleotides read TGTGCCAGCAGCCAAGAACAGGGGGCAACAGATACGCAGTATTTT. As protein: CASSQEQGATDTQYF.

The chain links TRBV7-9 to TRBJ1-2; the match to TRBD1 covers 9 bases. The CDR3 covers 13 residues. The germline V gene encodes CDR1 SEHNR and CDR2 FQNEAQ (reference sequence). Unmatched junction bases numbered 5, after V lost 5 bases and J lost 7 bases. CDR3 sequence: CASSRGQGSGYTF. The CDR3, as DNA: TGTGCCAGCAGCAGGGGACAGGGATCTGGCTACACCTTC.

This rearrangement joins TRBV20-1 to TRBJ1-1; 7 bases are shared with TRBD1. Germline V gene data show CDR1 as DFQATT and CDR2 as SNEGSKA (reference sequence). Losses at the gene ends were 5 bases for V and 0 bases for J; bases not matched to a gene: 9. CDR3 length: 15 amino acids. CDR3 coding DNA: TGCAGTGCTCCCCGAGGGGGCAGCCTGAACACTGAAGCTTTCTTT. It yields the protein CSAPRGGSLNTEAFF.

The chain recombines TRBV4-1 with TRBJ2-7; D is unresolved. V dropped 5 bases and J dropped 6 bases, with 20 bases sitting between them. Germline-derived CDR1 and CDR2 are MGHRA and YSYEKL. This CDR3 region has 15 residues. The CDR3 DNA reads as TGCGCCAGCAGCTCGAATGTAGTATCCCTCATCGAGCAGTACTTC. Residues: CASSSNVVSLIEQYF.

The V call is TRBV11-2, the J call TRBJ2-3; a weak D match, TRBD1 (5 bases). This CDR3 comprises 15 residues. V lost 4 bases and J lost 2, with 13 bases in between. CDR1 is SGHAT and CDR2 is FQNNGV in the germline V gene. CDR3: CASSSPPGFTDTQYF. The CDR3 DNA is TGTGCCAGCAGCTCCCCGCCAGGGTTCACAGATACGCAGTATTTT.